A single sample is the source of the 31 T cell receptor beta chains below, sequenced in a study of cytomegalovirus exposure and HLA in healthy donors. Here immunoSEQ multiplex PCR was the method, and the copy in TCRdb shows in-frame clones only, minus some. This sample has 200,000 or so clones; approximately 88% occur once, and the top ten carry roughly 6.5%. Sample: PBMCs. The source is a man aged 18 to 29 in good health and CMV-seropositive.

The chain carries TRBV11-3 and TRBJ2-2; no reliable D call. This CDR3 comprises 15 residues. Germline V gene sequence: CDR1 SGHNT, CDR2 YENEEA. The V gene lost 5 bases and the J gene lost 4 bases, with 14 bases spanning the gap. The CDR3 is CASSEVPLATGELFF. CDR3 in DNA: TGTGCCAGCAGCGAGGTCCCCTTAGCCACCGGGGAGCTGTTTTTT.

The chain is built from TRBV6-1 and TRBJ2-2; 12 bases are a match to TRBD2. J gave up 7 bases and V 6 bases, and 0 bases lay outside the gene matches. The V gene's germline CDR1 is MNHNS and CDR2 SASEGT. This CDR3 has 13 residues. The CDR3 region is CASRTSGSGELFF. DNA for the CDR3: TGTGCCAGCAGGACTAGCGGGAGCGGGGAGCTGTTTTTT.

The gene calls are TRBV28 and TRBJ2-7, with a possible D match to TRBD1 (6 bases). V gave up 7 bases and J gave up 3 bases, with 19 bases separating them. Germline V CDR1 and CDR2: MDHEN, SYDVKM. The CDR3 sequence is 15 residues long. The CDR3 sequence: CASTPRTAFIYEQYF. CDR3 in DNA: TGTGCCAGCACCCCGAGGACAGCTTTCATCTACGAGCAGTACTTC.

The CDR3 spells CASSITTPTRNEQFF. The DNA for the CDR3 is TGTGCCAGTAGTATAACGACACCGACTAGGAATGAGCAGTTCTTC. The V gene is TRBV19, the J gene TRBJ2-1, with a weak D call TRBD2 (6 bases). With 2 bases removed from V and 7 bases from J, the gap between germline ends came to 15 bases. This CDR3 comprises 15 residues. Germline V gene lookup returns CDR1 LNHDA and CDR2 SQIVND (reference sequence).

This clone was seen just once. The J gene is TRBJ1-1, the V gene TRBV13; TRBD1 agrees at 9 bases. V shed 4 bases, J shed 1 base, and the junction held 4 bases outside the gene matches. Germline-derived CDR1 and CDR2 are PRHDT and FYEKMQ (reference sequence). CDR3 length: 15 amino acids. The chain's CDR3 is CASSWGTGTNTEAFF. The CDR3, as DNA: TGTGCCAGCAGCTGGGGGACAGGGACGAACACTGAAGCTTTCTTT. Using reference TRBV13 and TRBJ1-1 for the parts outside the CDR3, the full variable domain is AAGVIQSPRHLIKEKRETATLKCYPIPRHDTVYWYQQGPGQDPQFLISFYEKMQSDKGSIPDRFSAQQFSDYHSELNMSSLELGDSALYFCASSWGTGTNTEAFFGQGTRLTVV.

This chain connects TRBV6-4 to TRBJ2-1, with D perhaps TRBD2 (6 bases). Germline loops: CDR1 MRHNA, CDR2 SNTAGT. There are 13 residues in the CDR3. V gave up 4 bases and J gave up 9 bases, with 13 bases separating them. The CDR3, as DNA: TGTGCCAGCAGTGGGGAAACAGCGGGTGAGCAGTTCTTC. Protein: CASSGETAGEQFF.

The chain couples TRBV7-2 to TRBJ1-1; D remains ambiguous. Germline CDR1 and CDR2: SGHTA and FQGNSA. The CDR3 spans 13 residues. CDR3 in DNA: TGTGTAGCCCAGCAGCCCCCACGAGGTGAAGCTTTCTTT. Protein: CVAQQPPRGEAFF.

V is TRBV27 and J is TRBJ2-1; possible D gene TRBD2, 6 bases. This CDR3 spans 15 amino acids. Germline V gives CDR1 MNHEY, CDR2 SMNVEV (reference sequence). Trimming cost V 2 bases and J 2 bases, with 10 bases left between them. The CDR3 DNA sequence: TGTGCCAGCAGTTTAGACGGGAGTCCCTACAATGAGCAGTTCTTC. This encodes CASSLDGSPYNEQFF.

This clone was counted between two and nine times. The gene calls are TRBV7-7 and TRBJ2-7; the D is unclear. This CDR3 spans 16 amino acids. The ends were cut back, 1 base at V and 1 base at J, with 14 bases in the middle. CDR1 and CDR2 from the germline V gene are SSHAT and FNYEAQ (reference sequence). The CDR3 here is CASSLGWPSESYEQYF. CDR3 nucleotides: TGTGCCAGCAGCTTAGGTTGGCCGTCTGAATCCTACGAGCAGTACTTC.

V and J are TRBV6-5 and TRBJ1-1; 10 nucleotides agree with TRBD1. The J segment lost 3 bases and the V segment lost 6 bases, leaving 4 bases of the junction unmatched. The CDR3 sequence is 14 residues long. CDR1 and CDR2 from the germline V gene are MNHEY and SVGAGI. The CDR3 DNA follows: TGTGCCAGCAGCCCCGGGACAGGGGACACTGAAGCTTTCTTT. It is translated as CASSPGTGDTEAFF.

The V gene is TRBV30, the J gene TRBJ2-7, with a tentative D call TRBD1 (6 bases). V was clipped by 0 bases and J by 0 bases, with 9 bases between them. Germline V gene data show CDR1 as GTSNPN and CDR2 as SVGIG (reference sequence). The CDR3 has 14 amino acids. CDR3 sequence: CAWSVGRGSYEQYF. The CDR3 DNA reads as TGTGCCTGGAGTGTGGGCAGGGGCTCCTACGAGCAGTACTTC.

This chain connects TRBV9 to TRBJ1-4; 9 bases are shared with TRBD1. The CDR3 extends over 14 amino acids. CDR1 and CDR2 from the germline V gene are SGDLS and YYNGEE. V gave up 5 bases and J gave up 7 bases; unmatched junction bases: 6. The CDR3 region has the DNA TGTGCCAGCAGTGCTGGGACAGGGCGTGAAAAACTGTTTTTT. Residues: CASSAGTGREKLFF.

This clone has only a few counts. V and J are TRBV5-1 and TRBJ2-2; perhaps TRBD2 as D (6 bases). The CDR3 contains 15 residues. Germline CDR1 and CDR2: SGHRS and YFSETQ. Trimming stripped 5 bases from V and 2 bases from J, with 13 bases between. The CDR3 spells CASSPPSDNTGELFF. For the CDR3, the DNA is TGCGCCAGCAGTCCTCCTAGCGACAACACCGGGGAGCTGTTTTTT.

The V gene is TRBV27, the J gene TRBJ1-3; D is ambiguous. Germline lookup yields CDR1 MNHEY and CDR2 SMNVEV (reference sequence). V was pared by 2 bases and J by 0 bases, with 8 bases between. This CDR3 is 15 amino acids long. CDR3 sequence (DNA): TGTGCCAGCAGTTTAGGACTCAACTCTGGAAACACCATATATTTT. Translation gives CASSLGLNSGNTIYF.

The rearrangement links TRBV11-2 to TRBJ2-2, with 10 bases fitting TRBD2. This CDR3 contains 16 residues. The germline V gene encodes CDR1 SGHAT and CDR2 FQNNGV. The J segment lost 5 bases and the V segment lost 2 bases, leaving 5 bases of the junction unmatched. CDR3 sequence reads: CASSLTLAGRTGELFF. CDR3 sequence (DNA): TGTGCCAGCAGCTTAACACTAGCGGGAAGAACCGGGGAGCTGTTTTTT.

This clone turned up a few times. This rearrangement joins TRBV4-1 to TRBJ2-4; 7 nucleotides align to TRBD1. The V gene end was trimmed by 0 bases and the J gene end by 2 bases; junction bases not matched to a gene: 10. CDR1 and CDR2 (germline): MGHRA, YSYEKL. There are 18 residues in the CDR3. CDR3 residues: CASSQEVNRGVPKNIQYF. CDR3 DNA sequence: TGCGCCAGCAGCCAAGAGGTGAACAGGGGCGTCCCCAAAAACATTCAGTACTTC.

The chain recombines TRBV19 with TRBJ2-6; D gene uncertain. This CDR3 comprises 14 residues. Germline V lookup: CDR1 LNHDA, CDR2 SQIVND (reference sequence). Trimming shortened V by 4 bases and J by 4 bases, and 8 bases separated the two germline ends. This CDR3 is CASSTPSGANVLTF. In DNA, the CDR3 is TGTGCCAGTAGTACCCCGTCGGGGGCCAACGTCCTGACTTTC.

This chain uses TRBV2 with TRBJ1-2, with D maybe TRBD1 (5 bases). Trimming left V 2 bases short and J 8 bases short, with 12 bases between. The CDR3 extends over 13 amino acids. In germline, CDR1 is SNHLY, CDR2 FYNNEI. The CDR3 is CASSESRVEGYTF. CDR3 DNA sequence: TGTGCCAGCAGTGAATCCAGGGTTGAAGGCTACACCTTC.

This chain uses TRBV13 with TRBJ1-5; 7 bases align to TRBD1. Germline values: CDR1 PRHDT, CDR2 FYEKMQ (reference sequence). The CDR3 runs 14 residues. J gave up 4 bases and V 3 bases, and 3 bases lay outside the gene matches. The CDR3 bases are TGTGCCAGCAGCTTTGGGACAGTAAATCAGCCCCAGCATTTT. Amino acids: CASSFGTVNQPQHF.

The chain recombines TRBV11-3 with TRBJ2-1; perhaps TRBD2 as D (5 bases). The CDR3 sequence is 13 residues long. Germline CDR1 and CDR2: SGHNT and YENEEA. Trimming removed 4 bases at V and 8 bases at J, with 12 bases between. As DNA, the CDR3 is TGTGCCAGCAGCTCGGTACTAGGGCATGAGCAGTTCTTC. It translates to CASSSVLGHEQFF.

This clone showed up just a few times. The chain combines TRBV2 with TRBJ1-2, with a possible D match to TRBD1 (6 bases). The germline CDR1 and CDR2 sequences are SNHLY and FYNNEI. The CDR3 is 15 residues long. The V and J ends lost 6 bases and 0 bases respectively, with 14 bases between them. The CDR3 region has the DNA TGTGCCAGCAGAGCAGACAGGAACCCTAACTATGGCTACACCTTC. This sequence encodes CASRADRNPNYGYTF.

This clone has only one observation. V and J are TRBV29-1 and TRBJ1-4; tentative D call: TRBD1 (6 bases). CDR3 size: 18 residues. Trimming removed 4 bases at V and 0 bases at J, with 21 bases between. Germline CDR1 reads SQVTM; CDR2 reads ANQGSEA. CDR3 amino acids: CSVVGDKANDATNEKLFF. The CDR3 DNA sequence: TGCAGCGTTGTCGGGGACAAAGCGAATGATGCAACTAATGAAAAACTGTTTTTT.

This chain connects TRBV4-1 to TRBJ1-1; 11 positions match TRBD1. The germline gives CDR1 MGHRA, CDR2 YSYEKL. The trim removed 4 bases at V and 5 bases at J, leaving 12 bases unmatched. CDR3 length: 17 amino acids. The CDR3 nucleotides read TGCGCCAGCAGCCGAAGAATACCGGACAGGGGGCTGACTGAAGCTTTCTTT. Its protein is CASSRRIPDRGLTEAFF.

The V and J genes are TRBV5-6 and TRBJ2-5; 10 bases line up with TRBD2. Germline trimming cut 2 bases from V and 5 bases from J; bases unmatched to any gene: 6. Germline CDR1 and CDR2: SGHDT and YYEEEE. This CDR3 region has 15 residues. CDR3 amino acids: CASSLSGRAFETQYF. The DNA of the CDR3 is TGTGCCAGCAGCTTAAGCGGGAGGGCGTTCGAGACCCAGTACTTC. The entire variable domain, with the rest obtained from reference TRBV5-6 and TRBJ2-5, is as follows: DAGVTQSPTHLIKTRGQQVTLRCSPKSGHDTVSWYQQALGQGPQFIFQYYEEEERQRGNFPDRFSGHQFPNYSSELNVNALLLGDSALYLCASSLSGRAFETQYFGPGTRLLVL.

V is TRBV14 and J is TRBJ2-7; unclear D gene. Trimming took 1 base from V and 10 from J, leaving 11 bases between them. This CDR3 region has 12 residues. CDR1 and CDR2 from the germline V gene are SGHDN and FVKESK. In DNA form, the CDR3 reads TGTGCCAGCAGCCAAGCTAAAGTCCCCCAGTACTTC. Protein sequence: CASSQAKVPQYF.

This clone was recorded once. The V gene is TRBV19, the J gene TRBJ2-7; 8 nucleotides align to TRBD2. Germline lookup yields CDR1 LNHDA and CDR2 SQIVND (reference sequence). The CDR3 is made up of 14 amino acids. V lost 7 bases, J lost 3 bases, and 8 bases stayed unmatched. CDR3 bases: TGTGCCAGTAACCCGGATACTAGCGGCTACGAGCAGTACTTC. It is translated as CASNPDTSGYEQYF.

As for this clone: The same CDR3 can be traced to other DNA sequences in this sample. The chain joins TRBV30 to TRBJ2-7; TRBD1 is a possible D gene (6 bases). The CDR3 loop spans 12 amino acids. Between the trimmed V and J ends, which lost 3 bases and 1 base, there was a span of 7 bases. Germline V CDR1 and CDR2: GTSNPN, SVGIG (reference sequence). CDR3 region: CAWSTGSYEQYF. CDR3 DNA: TGTGCCTGGAGCACAGGGTCCTACGAGCAGTACTTC.

This chain uses TRBV2 with TRBJ2-5, with 9 bases fitting TRBD1. Germline V CDR1 and CDR2: SNHLY, FYNNEI. V lost 3 bases and J lost 4; bases outside the gene matches: 9. This CDR3 spans 16 amino acids. CDR3 amino acids: CASSDFNRGQTETQYF. CDR3 coding DNA: TGTGCCAGCAGTGATTTTAACAGGGGGCAGACAGAGACCCAGTACTTC. Using reference TRBV2 and TRBJ2-5 for the parts outside the CDR3, the full variable domain is EPEVTQTPSHQVTQMGQEVILRCVPISNHLYFYWYRQILGQKVEFLVSFYNNEISEKSEIFDDQFSVERPDGSNFTLKIRSTKLEDSAMYFCASSDFNRGQTETQYFGPGTRLLVL.

The J gene is TRBJ2-7, the V gene TRBV4-3; 7 positions match TRBD2. The trim removed 1 base at V and 7 bases at J, leaving 10 bases unmatched. The CDR3 is 15 amino acids. Germline CDR1 and CDR2: LGHNA and YSLEER. The DNA for the CDR3 is TGCGCCAGCAGCCAAGGGGTTGGGCTGCGGGGGGAGCAGTACTTC. This sequence encodes CASSQGVGLRGEQYF.

The V call is TRBV2, the J call TRBJ2-2; TRBD1 matches 8 bases. The germline V gene has CDR1 SNHLY and CDR2 FYNNEI. CDR3 length equals 15 residues. V trimming: 5 bases; J trimming: 5 bases; junction bases outside the gene matches: 7. CDR3 residues: CASSKDRDLTGELFF. CDR3 sequence (DNA): TGTGCCAGCAGTAAGGACAGGGATTTGACCGGGGAGCTGTTTTTT.

V is TRBV30 and J is TRBJ2-7; perhaps TRBD1 as D (6 bases). Trimming stripped 4 bases from V and 5 bases from J, with 18 bases between. The CDR3 runs 14 residues. Germline loops: CDR1 GTSNPN, CDR2 SVGIG (reference sequence). This chain's CDR3 is CAWILGAGAHEQYF. In DNA, the CDR3 is TGTGCCTGGATCTTGGGGGCGGGCGCGCACGAGCAGTACTTC.